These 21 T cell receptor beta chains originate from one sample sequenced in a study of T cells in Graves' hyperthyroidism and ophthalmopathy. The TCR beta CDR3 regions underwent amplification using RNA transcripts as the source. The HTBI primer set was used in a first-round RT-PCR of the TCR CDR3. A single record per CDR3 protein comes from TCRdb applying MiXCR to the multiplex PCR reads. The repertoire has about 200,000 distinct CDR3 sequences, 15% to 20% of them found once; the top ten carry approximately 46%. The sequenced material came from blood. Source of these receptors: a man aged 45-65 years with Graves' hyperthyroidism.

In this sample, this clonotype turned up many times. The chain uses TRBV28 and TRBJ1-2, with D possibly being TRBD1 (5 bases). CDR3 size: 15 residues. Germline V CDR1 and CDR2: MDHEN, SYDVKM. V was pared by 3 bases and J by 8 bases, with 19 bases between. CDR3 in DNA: TGTGCCAGCAGTTTGGATGGAGGGACCCCCGTAGGCTACACCTTC. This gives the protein CASSLDGGTPVGYTF.

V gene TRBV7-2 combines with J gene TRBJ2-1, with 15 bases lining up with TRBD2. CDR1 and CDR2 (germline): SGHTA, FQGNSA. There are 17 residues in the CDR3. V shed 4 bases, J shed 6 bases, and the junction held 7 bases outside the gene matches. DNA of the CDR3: TGTGCCAGCAGCTATTGGACTAGCGGGAGGGGAGGCAATGAGCAGTTCTTC. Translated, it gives CASSYWTSGRGGNEQFF.

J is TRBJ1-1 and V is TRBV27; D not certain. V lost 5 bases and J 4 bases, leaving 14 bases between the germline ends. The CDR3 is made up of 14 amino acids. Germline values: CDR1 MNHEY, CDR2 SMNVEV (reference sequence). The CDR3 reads CASSPGSEATEAFF. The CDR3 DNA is TGTGCCAGCAGTCCTGGGTCCGAGGCCACTGAAGCTTTCTTT.

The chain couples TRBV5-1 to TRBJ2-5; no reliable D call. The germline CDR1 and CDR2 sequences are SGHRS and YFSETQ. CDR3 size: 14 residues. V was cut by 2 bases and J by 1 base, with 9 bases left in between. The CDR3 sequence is CASSLSPFQETQYF. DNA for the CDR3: TGCGCCAGCAGCTTATCACCCTTCCAAGAGACCCAGTACTTC.

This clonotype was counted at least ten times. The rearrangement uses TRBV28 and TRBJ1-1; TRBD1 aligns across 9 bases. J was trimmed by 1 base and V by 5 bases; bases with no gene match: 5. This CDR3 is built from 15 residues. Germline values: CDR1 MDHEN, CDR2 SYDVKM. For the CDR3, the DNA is TGTGCCAGCAGTCCCCGGACAGGGGCGAACACTGAAGCTTTCTTT. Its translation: CASSPRTGANTEAFF.

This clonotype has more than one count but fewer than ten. CDR3: CASSPIGAGINYGYTF. In nucleotides, the CDR3 is TGTGCCAGCTCACCCATCGGGGCCGGAATCAACTATGGCTACACCTTC. This chain joins TRBV18 and TRBJ1-2; possible D gene TRBD1, 5 bases. V was clipped by 3 bases and J by 2 bases, with 16 bases between them. From germline, CDR1 is KGHSH and CDR2 LQKENI. The CDR3 loop spans 16 amino acids.

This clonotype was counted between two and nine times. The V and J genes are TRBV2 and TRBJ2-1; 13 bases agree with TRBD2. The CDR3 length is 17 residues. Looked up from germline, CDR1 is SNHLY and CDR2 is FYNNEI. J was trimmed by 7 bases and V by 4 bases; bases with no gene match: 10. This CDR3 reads CASSGIWGTSGNNEQFF. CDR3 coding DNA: TGTGCCAGCAGTGGTATTTGGGGGACTAGCGGGAATAATGAGCAGTTCTTC.

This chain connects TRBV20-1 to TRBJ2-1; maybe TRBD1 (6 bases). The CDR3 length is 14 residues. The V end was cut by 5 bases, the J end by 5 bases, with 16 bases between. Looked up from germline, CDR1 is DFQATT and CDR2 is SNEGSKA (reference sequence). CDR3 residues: CSASPPGVDNEQFF. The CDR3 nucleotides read TGCAGTGCTTCGCCACCAGGGGTGGACAATGAGCAGTTCTTC.

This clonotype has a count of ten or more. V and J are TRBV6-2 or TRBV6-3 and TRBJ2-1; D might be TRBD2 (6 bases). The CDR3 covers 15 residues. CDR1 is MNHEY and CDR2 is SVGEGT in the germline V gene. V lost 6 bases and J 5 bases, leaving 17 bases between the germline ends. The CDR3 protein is CASSLRGTWNNEQFF. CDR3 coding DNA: TGTGCCAGCAGCTTACGGGGGACTTGGAACAATGAGCAGTTCTTC.

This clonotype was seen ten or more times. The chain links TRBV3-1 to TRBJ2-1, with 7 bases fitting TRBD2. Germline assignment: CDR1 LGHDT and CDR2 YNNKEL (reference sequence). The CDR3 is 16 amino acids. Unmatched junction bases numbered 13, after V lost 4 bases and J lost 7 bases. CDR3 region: CASSPLGTGGRNEQFF. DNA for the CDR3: TGTGCCAGCAGCCCCCTAGGGACCGGGGGGAGGAATGAGCAGTTCTTC.

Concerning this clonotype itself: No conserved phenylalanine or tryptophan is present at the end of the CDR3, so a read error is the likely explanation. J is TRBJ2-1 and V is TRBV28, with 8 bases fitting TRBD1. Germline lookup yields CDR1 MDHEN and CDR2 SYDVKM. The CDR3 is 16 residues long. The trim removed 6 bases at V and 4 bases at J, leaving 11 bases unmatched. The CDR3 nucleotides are TGTGCCAGCAGCGAGGACAGGGCCCTTTCTTACAATGAGCAGTTCCTC. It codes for CASSEDRALSYNEQFL.

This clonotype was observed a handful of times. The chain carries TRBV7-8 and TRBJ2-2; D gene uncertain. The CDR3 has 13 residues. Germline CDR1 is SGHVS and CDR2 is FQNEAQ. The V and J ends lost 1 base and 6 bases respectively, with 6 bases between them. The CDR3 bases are TGTGCCAGCAGCTTAGTGTTCGCCGGGGAGCTGTTTTTT. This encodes CASSLVFAGELFF.

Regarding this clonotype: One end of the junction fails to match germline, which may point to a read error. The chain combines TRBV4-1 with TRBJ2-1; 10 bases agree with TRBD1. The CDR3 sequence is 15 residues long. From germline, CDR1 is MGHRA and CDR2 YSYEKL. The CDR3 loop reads CASSHTGTGDNEQFF. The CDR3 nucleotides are TGCGCCAGCAGCCACACCGGGACAGGGGACAATGAGCAGTTTTTC.

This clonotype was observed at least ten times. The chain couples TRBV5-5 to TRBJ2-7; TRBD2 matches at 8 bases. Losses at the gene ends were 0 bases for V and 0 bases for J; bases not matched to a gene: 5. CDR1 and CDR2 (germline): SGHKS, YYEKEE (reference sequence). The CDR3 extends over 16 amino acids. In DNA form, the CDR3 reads TGTGCCAGCAGCTTGGAGCTAGCGGGCACCTCCTACGAGCAGTACTTC. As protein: CASSLELAGTSYEQYF. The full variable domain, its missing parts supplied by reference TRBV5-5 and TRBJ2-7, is DAGVTQSPTHLIKTRGQQVTLRCSPISGHKSVSWYQQVLGQGPQFIFQYYEKEERGRGNFPDRFSARQFPNYSSELNVNALLLGDSALYLCASSLELAGTSYEQYFGPGTRLTVT.

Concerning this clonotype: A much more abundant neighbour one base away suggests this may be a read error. In DNA, the CDR3 is TGTGCCAGCAGCCAAATGTGGGGAACAGATACGCAGTATTTT. The encoded protein is CASSQMWGTDTQYF. The V gene is TRBV7-8, the J gene TRBJ2-3; no reliable D call. The ends were cut back, 5 bases at V and 3 bases at J, with 12 bases in the middle. The germline CDR1 and CDR2 sequences are SGHVS and FQNEAQ. The CDR3 is made up of 14 amino acids.

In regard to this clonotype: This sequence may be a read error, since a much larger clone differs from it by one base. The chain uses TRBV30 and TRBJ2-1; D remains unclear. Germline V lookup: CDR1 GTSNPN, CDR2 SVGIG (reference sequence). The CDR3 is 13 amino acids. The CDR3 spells CARSVDTYNEQFF. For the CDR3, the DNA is TGTGCCCGGAGTGTAGACACCTACAATGAGCAGTTCTTC.

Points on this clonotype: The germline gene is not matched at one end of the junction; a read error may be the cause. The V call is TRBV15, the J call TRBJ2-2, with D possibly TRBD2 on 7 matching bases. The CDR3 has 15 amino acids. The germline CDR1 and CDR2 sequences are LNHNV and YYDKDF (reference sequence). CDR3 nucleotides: TGTGCCACCAGCGTTGGACGGGGGGACACCGGGGAGCAGTTTTTT. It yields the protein CATSVGRGDTGEQFF.

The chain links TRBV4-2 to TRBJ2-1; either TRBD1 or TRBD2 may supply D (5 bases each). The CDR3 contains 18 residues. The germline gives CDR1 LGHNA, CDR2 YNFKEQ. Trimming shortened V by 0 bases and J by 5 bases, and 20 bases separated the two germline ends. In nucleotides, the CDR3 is TGTGCCAGCAGCCAAGATCCCCGGGGAACGGGACGGGACAATGAGCAGTTCTTC. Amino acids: CASSQDPRGTGRDNEQFF.

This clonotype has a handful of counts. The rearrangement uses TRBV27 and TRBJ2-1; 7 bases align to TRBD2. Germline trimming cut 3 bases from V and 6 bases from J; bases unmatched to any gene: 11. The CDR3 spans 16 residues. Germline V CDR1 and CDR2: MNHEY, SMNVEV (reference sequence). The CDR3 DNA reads TGTGCCAGCAGTTTGAGAAGAGCGGGAATGAGCAATGAGCAGTTCTTC. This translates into CASSLRRAGMSNEQFF.

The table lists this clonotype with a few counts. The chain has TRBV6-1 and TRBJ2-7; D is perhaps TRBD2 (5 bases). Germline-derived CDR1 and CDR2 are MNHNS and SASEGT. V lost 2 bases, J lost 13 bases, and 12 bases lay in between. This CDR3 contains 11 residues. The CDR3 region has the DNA TGTGCCAGCAGTGAATGGGCTAGCAGATACTTC. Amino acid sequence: CASSEWASRYF.

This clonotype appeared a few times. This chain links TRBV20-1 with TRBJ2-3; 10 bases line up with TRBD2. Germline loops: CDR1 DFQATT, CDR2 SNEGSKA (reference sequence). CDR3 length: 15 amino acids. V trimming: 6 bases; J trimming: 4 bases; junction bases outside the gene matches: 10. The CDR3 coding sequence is TGCAGTGCGGAAGAGCGGGAGGGGGGCGCAGATACGCAGTATTTT. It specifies CSAEEREGGADTQYF.